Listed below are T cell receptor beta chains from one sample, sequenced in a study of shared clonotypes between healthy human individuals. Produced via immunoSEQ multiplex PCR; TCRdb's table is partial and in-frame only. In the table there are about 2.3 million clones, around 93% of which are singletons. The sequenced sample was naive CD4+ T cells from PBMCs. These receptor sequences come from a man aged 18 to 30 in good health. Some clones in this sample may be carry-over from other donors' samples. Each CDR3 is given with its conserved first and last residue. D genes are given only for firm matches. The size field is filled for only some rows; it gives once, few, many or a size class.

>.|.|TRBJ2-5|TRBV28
CASRPDWSQETQYF
TGTGCCAGCAGGCCGGACTGGTCCCAAGAGACCCAGTACTTC
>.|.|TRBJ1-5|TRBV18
CASSPQSRSNQPQHF
TGTGCCAGCTCACCACAAAGCCGGAGCAATCAGCCCCAGCATTTT
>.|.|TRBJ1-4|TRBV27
CASRRWGGEKLFF
TGTGCCTCGCGGAGGTGGGGAGGTGAAAAACTGTTTTTT
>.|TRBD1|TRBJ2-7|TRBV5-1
CASYGTGGEQYF
TGCGCCAGCTATGGGACAGGGGGTGAGCAGTACTTC
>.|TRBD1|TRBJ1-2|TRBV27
CASRILSAQGGFYGYTF
TGTGCCAGCAGAATTCTCAGCGCGCAGGGGGGCTTCTATGGCTACACCTTC
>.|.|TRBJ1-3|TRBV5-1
CASSLLSSSGNTIYF
TGCGCCAGCAGCTTGCTATCTAGCTCTGGAAACACCATATATTTT
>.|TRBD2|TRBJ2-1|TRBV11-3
CASSLGLVEASNEQFF
TGTGCCAGCAGCTTGGGACTAGTGGAAGCCTCCAATGAGCAGTTCTTC
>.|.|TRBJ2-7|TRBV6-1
CASSEARWGPLSYEQYF
TGTGCCAGCAGTGAAGCGCGTTGGGGACCCCTCTCCTACGAGCAGTACTTC
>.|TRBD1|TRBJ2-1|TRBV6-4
CASSRGQGDYNEQFF
TGTGCCAGCAGTAGGGGACAGGGTGACTACAATGAGCAGTTCTTC
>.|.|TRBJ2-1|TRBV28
CASSPEPSYNEQFF
TGTGCCAGCAGTCCGGAACCCTCCTACAATGAGCAGTTCTTC
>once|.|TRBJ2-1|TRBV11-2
CASSPTIQRAQFF
TGTGCCAGCAGCCCAACGATTCAGCGGGCCCAGTTCTTC
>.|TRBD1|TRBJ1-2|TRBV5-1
CASSLGQGNYGYTF
TGCGCCAGCAGCCTGGGACAGGGTAACTATGGCTACACCTTC
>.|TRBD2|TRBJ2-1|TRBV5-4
CASSQDLAGSNEQFF
TGTGCCAGCAGCCAAGACCTAGCGGGGAGCAATGAGCAGTTCTTC
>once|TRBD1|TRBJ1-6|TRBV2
CASSDEQGRTPLHF
TGTGCCAGCAGTGATGAACAGGGGCGGACACCCCTCCACTTT
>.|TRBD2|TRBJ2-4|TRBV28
CASSLGAGDPKNIQYF
TGTGCCAGCAGTTTAGGGGCGGGAGATCCCAAAAACATTCAGTACTTC
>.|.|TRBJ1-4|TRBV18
CASSPPGGRPNEKLFF
TGTGCCAGCTCACCACCGGGGGGCAGGCCCAATGAAAAACTGTTTTTT
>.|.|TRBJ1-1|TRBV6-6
CASSRTAITEAFF
TGTGCCAGCTCCCGGACGGCGATCACTGAAGCTTTCTTT
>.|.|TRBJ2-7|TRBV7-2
CASSLSTTPSYEQYF
TGTGCCAGCAGCCTATCAACCACGCCCTCCTACGAGCAGTACTTC
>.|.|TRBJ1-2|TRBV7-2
CASSLGGGSSQGYTF
TGTGCCAGCAGCTTAGGTGGGGGCTCCAGCCAAGGCTACACCTTC
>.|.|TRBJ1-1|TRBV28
CASPSADTEAFF
TGTGCCAGCCCGTCGGCGGACACTGAAGCTTTCTTT
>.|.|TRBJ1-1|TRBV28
CASKTSTEAFF
TGTGCCAGCAAAACCTCCACTGAAGCTTTCTTT
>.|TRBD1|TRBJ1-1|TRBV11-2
CASSLSGTANTEAFF
TGTGCCAGCAGCTTAAGCGGGACAGCGAACACTGAAGCTTTCTTT
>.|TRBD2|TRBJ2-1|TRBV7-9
CASSLLAGFYNEQFF
TGTGCCAGCAGCTTACTAGCGGGATTTTACAATGAGCAGTTCTTC
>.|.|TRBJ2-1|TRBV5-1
CASSLTGGSYNEQFF
TGCGCCAGCAGCTTGACTGGCGGCTCCTACAATGAGCAGTTCTTC
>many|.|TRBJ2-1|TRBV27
CASSPNLLNSYNEQFF
TGTGCCAGCAGTCCTAACCTCTTGAACTCCTACAATGAGCAGTTCTTC
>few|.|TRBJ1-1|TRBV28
CASSFLNTEAFF
TGTGCCAGCAGTTTCCTAAACACTGAAGCTTTCTTT
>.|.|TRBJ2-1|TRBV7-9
CASSLAGGGEQFF
TGTGCCAGCAGCTTAGCTGGAGGAGGTGAGCAGTTCTTC
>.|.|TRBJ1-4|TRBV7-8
CASSFSGDEKLFF
TGTGCCAGCAGCTTCTCGGGAGATGAAAAACTGTTTTTT
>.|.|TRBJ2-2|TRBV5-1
CASRGGIGELFF
TGCGCCAGCAGAGGGGGGATCGGGGAGCTGTTTTTT
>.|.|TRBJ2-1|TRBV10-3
CAISGLNDNEQFF
TGTGCCATCAGTGGACTAAATGACAATGAGCAGTTCTTC
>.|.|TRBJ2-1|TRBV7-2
CASSRVLTSSSHNEQFF
TGTGCCAGCAGCCGAGTCCTTACTAGCTCCTCCCACAATGAGCAGTTCTTC
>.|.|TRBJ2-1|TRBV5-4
CASSPSLAPNYNEQFF
TGTGCCAGCAGCCCCAGTCTAGCGCCCAACTACAATGAGCAGTTCTTC
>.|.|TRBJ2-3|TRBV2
CASRDHGASSTDTQYF
TGTGCCAGCAGGGACCACGGAGCGTCTAGCACAGATACGCAGTATTTT
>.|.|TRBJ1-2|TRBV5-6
CASSRIRFNYGYTF
TGTGCCAGCAGCCGGATTCGTTTTAACTATGGCTACACCTTC
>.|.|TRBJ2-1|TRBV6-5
CASSPPGRDYNEQFF
TGTGCCAGCAGTCCTCCGGGACGAGATTACAATGAGCAGTTCTTC
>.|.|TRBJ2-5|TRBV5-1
CASSSRDPQETQYF
TGCGCCAGCAGCTCAAGGGACCCCCAAGAGACCCAGTACTTC
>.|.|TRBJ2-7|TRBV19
CASSIGIVVTREQYF
TGTGCCAGTAGTATTGGTATCGTGGTGACGCGGGAGCAGTACTTC
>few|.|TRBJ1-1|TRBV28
CASGLADREAFF
TGTGCCAGCGGCCTAGCCGACAGGGAAGCTTTCTTT
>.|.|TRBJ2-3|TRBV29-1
CSVKGPADTQYF
TGCAGCGTAAAAGGGCCGGCCGATACGCAGTATTTT
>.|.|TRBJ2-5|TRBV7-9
CASRRERSPGLHSGQYF
TGTGCCAGCAGACGAGAAAGGAGCCCGGGACTTCACAGCGGCCAGTACTTC
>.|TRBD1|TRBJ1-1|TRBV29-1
CSGRQGANTEAFF
TGCAGCGGCAGACAGGGAGCCAACACTGAAGCTTTCTTT
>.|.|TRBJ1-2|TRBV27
CASSSLDRGQGYTF
TGTGCCAGCAGCTCCCTGGATAGGGGACAAGGCTACACCTTC
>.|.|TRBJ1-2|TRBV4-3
CASSQENRVMGYTF
TGCGCCAGCAGCCAAGAAAACAGGGTAATGGGCTACACCTTC
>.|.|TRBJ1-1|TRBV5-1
CASSLLGGELTEAFF
TGCGCCAGCAGCCTATTAGGCGGGGAGCTCACTGAAGCTTTCTTT
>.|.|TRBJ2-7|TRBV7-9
CASSPPASLGEQYF
TGTGCCAGCAGCCCCCCGGCGTCCCTCGGCGAGCAGTACTTC
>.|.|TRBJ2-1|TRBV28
CASTPGGTISYNEQFF
TGTGCCAGCACCCCCGGGGGCACTATCTCCTACAATGAGCAGTTCTTC
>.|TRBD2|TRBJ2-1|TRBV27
CASSAQRTSGRESSYNEQFF
TGTGCCAGCAGTGCCCAACGGACTAGCGGGAGGGAGAGCTCCTACAATGAGCAGTTCTTC
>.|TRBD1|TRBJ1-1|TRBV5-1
CASRQGAVTEAFF
TGCGCCAGCAGACAGGGGGCAGTCACTGAAGCTTTCTTT
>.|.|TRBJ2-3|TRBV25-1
CASSAPTDTDTQYF
TGTGCCAGCAGTGCCCCGACAGACACAGATACGCAGTATTTT
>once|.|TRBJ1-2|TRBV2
CASIGDRNYGYTF
TGTGCCAGCATTGGGGATAGAAACTATGGCTACACCTTC
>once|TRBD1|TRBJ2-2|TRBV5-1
CASSLGGQGSEAGELFF
TGCGCCAGCAGCTTGGGGGGACAGGGAAGCGAAGCCGGGGAGCTGTTTTTT
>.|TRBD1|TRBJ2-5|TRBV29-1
CSVNRGPGETQYF
TGCAGCGTTAACAGGGGGCCGGGGGAGACCCAGTACTTC